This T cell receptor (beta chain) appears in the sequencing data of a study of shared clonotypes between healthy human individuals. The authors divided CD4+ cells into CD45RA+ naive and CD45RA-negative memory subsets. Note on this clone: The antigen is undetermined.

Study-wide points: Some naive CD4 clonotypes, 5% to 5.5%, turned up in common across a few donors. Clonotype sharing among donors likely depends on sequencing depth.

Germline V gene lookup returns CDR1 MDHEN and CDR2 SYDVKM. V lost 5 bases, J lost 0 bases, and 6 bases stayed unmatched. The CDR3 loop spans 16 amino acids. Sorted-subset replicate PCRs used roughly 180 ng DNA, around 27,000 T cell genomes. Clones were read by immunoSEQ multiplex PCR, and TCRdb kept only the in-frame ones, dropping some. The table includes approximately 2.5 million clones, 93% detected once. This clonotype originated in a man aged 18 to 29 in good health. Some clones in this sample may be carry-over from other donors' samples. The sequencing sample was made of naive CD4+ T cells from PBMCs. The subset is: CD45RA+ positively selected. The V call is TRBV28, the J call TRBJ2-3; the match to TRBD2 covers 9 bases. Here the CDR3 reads CASSRGLASSTDTQYF. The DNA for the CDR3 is TGTGCCAGCAGTCGCGGACTAGCGTCGAGCACAGATACGCAGTATTTT.